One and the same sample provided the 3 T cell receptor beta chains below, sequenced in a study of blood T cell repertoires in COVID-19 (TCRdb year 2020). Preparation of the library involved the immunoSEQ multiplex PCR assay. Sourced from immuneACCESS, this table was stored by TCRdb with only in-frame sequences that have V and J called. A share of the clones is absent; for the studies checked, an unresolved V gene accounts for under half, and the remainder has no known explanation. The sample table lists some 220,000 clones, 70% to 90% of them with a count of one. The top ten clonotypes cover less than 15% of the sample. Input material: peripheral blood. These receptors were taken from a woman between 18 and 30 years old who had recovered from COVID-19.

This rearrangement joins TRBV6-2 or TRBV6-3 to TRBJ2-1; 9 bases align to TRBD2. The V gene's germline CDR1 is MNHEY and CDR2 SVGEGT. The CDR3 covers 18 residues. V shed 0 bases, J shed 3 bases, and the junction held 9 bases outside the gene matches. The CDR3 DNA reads TGTGCCAGCAGTTACTCTGGCGGGAGGGCCCCCTACTACAATGAGCAGTTCTTC. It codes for CASSYSGGRAPYYNEQFF.

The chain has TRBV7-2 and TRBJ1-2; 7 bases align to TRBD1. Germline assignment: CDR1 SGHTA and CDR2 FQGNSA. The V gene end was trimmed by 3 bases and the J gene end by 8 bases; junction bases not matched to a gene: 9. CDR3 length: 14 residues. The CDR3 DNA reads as TGTGCCAGCAGCTTCAGACAGGGAGAAAAAGGCTACACCTTC. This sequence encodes CASSFRQGEKGYTF.

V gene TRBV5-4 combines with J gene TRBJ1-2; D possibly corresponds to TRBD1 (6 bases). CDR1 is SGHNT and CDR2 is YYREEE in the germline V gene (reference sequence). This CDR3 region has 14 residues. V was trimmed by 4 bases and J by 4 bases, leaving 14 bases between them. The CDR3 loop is CASSTAGTSYGYTF. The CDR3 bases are TGTGCCAGCAGCACCGCCGGGACAAGCTATGGCTACACCTTC.